Listed below are T cell receptor beta chains from one sample, sequenced in a study of cytomegalovirus exposure and HLA in healthy donors. Here immunoSEQ multiplex PCR was the method, and the copy in TCRdb shows in-frame clones only, minus some. The sample lists approximately 290,000 clones, about 80% occurring once. The sequenced sample was PBMCs. The receptors shown here come from a girl under 10 years old in good health and CMV-seronegative. Each CDR3 is given with its conserved first and last residue. The D gene is left open where the match is weak. The size of a clone is reported for some rows only, either as once, few or many, or as a class for expanded clones.

V	D	J	length	size	CDR3	DNA
TRBV4-2	TRBD2	TRBJ2-7	15	.	CASSQTSGGGYEQYF	TGTGCCAGCAGCCAAACCTCCGGGGGGGGATACGAGCAGTACTTC
TRBV29-1	TRBD2	TRBJ2-2	16	.	CSVEDPRSGGVQELFF	TGCAGCGTTGAAGATCCCCGGAGCGGGGGGGTACAAGAGCTGTTTTTT
TRBV2	.	TRBJ2-2	17	.	CASSDSPLAFNTGELFF	TGTGCCAGCAGTGATAGCCCCCTGGCGTTCAACACCGGGGAGCTGTTTTTT
TRBV30	TRBD1	TRBJ1-4	13	few	CAWEGQSNEKLFF	TGTGCCTGGGAGGGACAGTCTAATGAAAAACTGTTTTTT
TRBV11-3	TRBD2	TRBJ2-1	15	.	CASSLGLAGSNEQFF	TGTGCCAGCAGCTTAGGACTAGCGGGGTCCAATGAGCAGTTCTTC
TRBV7-2	TRBD2	TRBJ2-1	16	.	CASSSTSSGSRDEQFF	TGTGCCAGCAGCTCGACATCTAGCGGGAGTAGGGATGAGCAGTTCTTC
TRBV5-1	TRBD1	TRBJ1-1	16	.	CASSLTRQGANTEAFF	TGCGCCAGCAGCTTGACCCGACAGGGGGCGAACACTGAAGCTTTCTTT
TRBV27	TRBD1	TRBJ2-7	14	.	CASSVGQATYEQYF	TGTGCCAGCAGTGTAGGACAGGCGACCTACGAGCAGTACTTC
TRBV28	TRBD1	TRBJ1-5	15	.	CASIPGDRPNQPQHF	TGTGCCAGCATTCCTGGGGACAGACCTAATCAGCCCCAGCATTTT
TRBV7-6	TRBD1	TRBJ1-6	15	once	CASRGTGAANSPLHF	TGTGCCAGCAGAGGAACAGGGGCAGCGAATTCACCCCTCCACTTT
TRBV5-1	.	TRBJ2-2	15	once	CASSLNRGGTGELFF	TGCGCCAGCAGCTTAAATAGGGGTGGCACCGGGGAGCTGTTTTTT
TRBV6-5	.	TRBJ2-7	14	.	CASSYKNRAYEQYF	TGTGCCAGCAGTTATAAGAACAGGGCCTACGAGCAGTACTTC
TRBV14	TRBD2	TRBJ2-2	15	.	CASSQDLRGDGELFF	TGTGCCAGCAGCCAAGATCTCCGGGGGGACGGGGAGCTGTTTTTT
TRBV5-1	TRBD1	TRBJ2-7	14	.	CASSLGTGAAEQYF	TGCGCCAGCAGCTTGGGGACAGGGGCTGCCGAGCAGTACTTC
TRBV28	TRBD1	TRBJ1-1	15	.	CASSLNRGVNTEAFF	TGTGCCAGCAGTTTAAACAGGGGGGTGAACACTGAAGCTTTCTTT
TRBV5-1	TRBD2	TRBJ2-5	14	few	CASSFGAGEETQYF	TGCGCCAGCAGCTTCGGGGCGGGGGAAGAGACCCAGTACTTC
TRBV27	TRBD1	TRBJ1-1	21	few	CASSPPRPVWQGERLGTEAFF	TGTGCCAGCAGCCCCCCTAGACCTGTATGGCAGGGGGAAAGATTGGGCACTGAAGCTTTCTTT
TRBV4-1	.	TRBJ1-2	15	once	CASSQDLMPGDGYTF	TGCGCCAGCAGCCAAGATTTAATGCCGGGGGATGGCTACACCTTC
TRBV4-1	.	TRBJ2-7	15	.	CASSHLLRAASEQYF	TGCGCCAGCAGCCACCTCTTAAGAGCCGCTAGCGAGCAGTACTTC
TRBV5-6	TRBD1	TRBJ1-6	17	.	CASSGGDWTGSNSPLHF	TGTGCCAGCAGCGGGGGGGATTGGACAGGGTCTAATTCACCCCTCCACTTT
TRBV28	.	TRBJ2-7	15	.	CASSLGQGSSYEQYF	TGTGCCAGCAGTTTGGGTCAGGGGAGCTCCTACGAGCAGTACTTC
TRBV7-8	TRBD2	TRBJ2-7	15	.	CASSLVSGGVNEQYF	TGTGCCAGCAGCTTAGTAAGCGGGGGGGTTAACGAGCAGTACTTC
TRBV11-2	.	TRBJ1-4	17	.	CASRPSVGSQTDEKLFF	TGTGCCAGCAGACCCTCGGTTGGTTCTCAAACCGATGAAAAACTGTTTTTT
TRBV28	.	TRBJ2-1	16	.	CASSSRTRGRGDEQFF	TGTGCCAGCAGCTCGAGGACTAGGGGGAGGGGGGATGAGCAGTTCTTC
TRBV6-5	TRBD1	TRBJ2-7	12	.	CASRGQNYEQYF	TGTGCCAGCAGGGGACAGAACTACGAGCAGTACTTC
TRBV27	.	TRBJ2-5	14	.	CASRSTRGVGTQYF	TGTGCCAGCAGATCGACTAGAGGAGTGGGGACCCAGTACTTC
TRBV19	.	TRBJ2-3	15	.	CASSLRVSGTDTQYF	TGTGCCAGTAGTCTCAGGGTTAGTGGGACAGATACGCAGTATTTT